These T cell receptor beta chains were read from a single sample in a study of OX40 agonist ivuxolimab in advanced cancers. The repertoire was sequenced with immunoSEQ multiplex PCR; TCRdb's copy has only in-frame clones and lacks some. Of 30,000 to 40,000 clones listed, more than 65% are singletons. The sequencing here drew on CD4+ or CD8+ T cells sorted from blood, taken in a trial of the OX40 agonist ivuxolimab. These receptors were obtained from an adult with an advanced solid tumor such as melanoma, head and neck, liver or kidney cancer. CDR3s include the opening cysteine and the closing phenylalanine or tryptophan. Fields, in order: D gene, J gene, V gene, CDR3 length, CDR3 protein. D genes are given only for firm matches.

d_gene: TRBD1; j_gene: TRBJ2-7; v_gene: TRBV28; len: 15; CDR3aa: CASSSPGTGGDEQYF
d_gene: TRBD1; j_gene: TRBJ1-5; v_gene: TRBV6-1; len: 13; CDR3aa: CAGGTGVDQPQHF
d_gene: -; j_gene: TRBJ2-5; v_gene: TRBV7-2; len: 14; CDR3aa: CASSLAGTSKTQYF
d_gene: -; j_gene: TRBJ2-5; v_gene: TRBV7-6; len: 13; CDR3aa: CASSSTDSTYLYF
d_gene: -; j_gene: TRBJ1-2; v_gene: TRBV18; len: 14; CDR3aa: CASSPIQDSYGYTF
d_gene: TRBD2; j_gene: TRBJ2-1; v_gene: TRBV9; len: 18; CDR3aa: CASSVADGGGRWHNEQFF
d_gene: TRBD2; j_gene: TRBJ2-3; v_gene: TRBV5-1; len: 15; CDR3aa: CASTSGTRYTDTQYF
d_gene: -; j_gene: TRBJ2-1; v_gene: TRBV10-1; len: 12; CDR3aa: CASSGIGDEQFF
d_gene: TRBD2; j_gene: TRBJ2-7; v_gene: TRBV5-1; len: 15; CDR3aa: CASSFGGTSGRAWYF
d_gene: TRBD1; j_gene: TRBJ2-1; v_gene: TRBV5-1; len: 14; CDR3aa: CASSVSQGGNEQFF
d_gene: -; j_gene: TRBJ2-1; v_gene: TRBV7-3; len: 16; CDR3aa: CASSLTSTAWSNEQFF
d_gene: -; j_gene: TRBJ2-5; v_gene: TRBV7-8; len: 13; CDR3aa: CASSLTDEETQYF
d_gene: -; j_gene: TRBJ2-1; v_gene: TRBV5-1; len: 15; CDR3aa: CASSLETSRSNEQFF
d_gene: -; j_gene: TRBJ2-2; v_gene: TRBV6-6; len: 16; CDR3aa: CASSYSTGKNTGELFF
d_gene: -; j_gene: TRBJ2-4; v_gene: TRBV23-1; len: 15; CDR3aa: CASSQGGGAKNIQYF
d_gene: -; j_gene: TRBJ1-6; v_gene: TRBV6-1; len: 15; CDR3aa: CASSEASSSNSPLHF
d_gene: TRBD2; j_gene: TRBJ2-2; v_gene: TRBV7-8; len: 17; CDR3aa: CASSLDLDSRGVGELFF
d_gene: -; j_gene: TRBJ1-1; v_gene: TRBV7-9; len: 12; CDR3aa: CASSLRGTEAFF
d_gene: TRBD1; j_gene: TRBJ1-5; v_gene: TRBV5-6; len: 13; CDR3aa: CASSLQGAQPQHF
d_gene: TRBD2; j_gene: TRBJ2-7; v_gene: TRBV5-7; len: 15; CDR3aa: CASSPRAGGTHEQYF
d_gene: -; j_gene: TRBJ2-3; v_gene: TRBV5-6; len: 15; CDR3aa: CASSLAPGETDTQYF
d_gene: -; j_gene: TRBJ2-5; v_gene: TRBV15; len: 13; CDR3aa: CATSRGPQETQYF
d_gene: -; j_gene: TRBJ2-3; v_gene: TRBV5-1; len: 14; CDR3aa: CASSLSGWADTQYF
d_gene: -; j_gene: TRBJ1-6; v_gene: TRBV5-4; len: 16; CDR3aa: CASNYLTGSYNSPLHF
d_gene: TRBD1; j_gene: TRBJ1-1; v_gene: TRBV6-1; len: 18; CDR3aa: CASSASPLQGAFILEAFF
d_gene: -; j_gene: TRBJ1-1; v_gene: TRBV2; len: 13; CDR3aa: CASGGGGGTEAFF
d_gene: TRBD1; j_gene: TRBJ2-5; v_gene: TRBV11-2; len: 15; CDR3aa: CASSLTGSPQETQYF
d_gene: -; j_gene: TRBJ1-3; v_gene: TRBV7-3; len: 15; CDR3aa: CASSLRGQAGNTIYF